This TCR beta chain comes out of a study of T cells after yellow fever vaccination. CDR1 and CDR2 (germline): SGHRS, YFSETQ. The CDR3 is made up of 16 amino acids. The trim removed 0 bases at V and 2 bases at J, leaving 2 bases unmatched. TCRdb redid the calling of the 5' RACE reads with MiXCR, one entry per CDR3 protein. The repertoire consists of a few hundred thousand distinct CDR3 sequences, with around 6.8% occurring once and the leading ten covering roughly a sixth. This clonotype has a count of ten or more. The chain couples TRBV5-1 to TRBJ2-1, with 10 bases aligning to TRBD2. The sample in question was PBMCs, obtained 35 to 50 days after the first yellow fever vaccination. This receptor was obtained from a man younger than 35 who received the YFV17D yellow fever vaccine. The CDR3 loop reads CASSLGLAGAYNEQFF. CDR3 bases: TGCGCCAGCAGCTTGGGCCTAGCGGGGGCCTACAATGAGCAGTTCTTC.